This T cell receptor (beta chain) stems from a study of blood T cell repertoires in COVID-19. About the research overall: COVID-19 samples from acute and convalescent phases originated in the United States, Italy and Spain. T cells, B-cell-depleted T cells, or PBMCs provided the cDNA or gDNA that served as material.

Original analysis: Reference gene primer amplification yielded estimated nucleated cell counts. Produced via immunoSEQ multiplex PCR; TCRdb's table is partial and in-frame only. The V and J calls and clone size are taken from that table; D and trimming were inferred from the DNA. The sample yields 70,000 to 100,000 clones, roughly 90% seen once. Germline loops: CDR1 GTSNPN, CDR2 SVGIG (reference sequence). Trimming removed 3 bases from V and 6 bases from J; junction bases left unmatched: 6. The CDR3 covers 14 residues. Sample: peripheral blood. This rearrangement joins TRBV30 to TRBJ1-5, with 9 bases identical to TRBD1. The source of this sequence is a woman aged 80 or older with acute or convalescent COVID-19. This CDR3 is CAWSLGQGPQPQHF. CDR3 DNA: TGTGCCTGGAGCCTCGGACAGGGGCCTCAGCCCCAGCATTTT.